This T cell receptor (beta chain) derives from a study of control samples from healthy donors and cancer patients. This CDR3 spans 16 amino acids. V trimming: 4 bases; J trimming: 5 bases; junction bases outside the gene matches: 11. Germline CDR1 reads MGHRA; CDR2 reads YSYEKL. Sequenced by immunoSEQ multiplex PCR; TCRdb stores in-frame clones only, minus some. In the table there are around 200,000 clones, approximately 95% of which are singletons. This sequence originates from a man younger than 35 in good health. The chain employs TRBV4-1 and TRBJ1-1; TRBD1 agrees at 9 bases. The sequencing input was blood. For the CDR3, the DNA is TGCGCCAGCAGCCTCGGGACAGGGATACTGGGGACTGAAGCTTTCTTT. It yields the protein CASSLGTGILGTEAFF.